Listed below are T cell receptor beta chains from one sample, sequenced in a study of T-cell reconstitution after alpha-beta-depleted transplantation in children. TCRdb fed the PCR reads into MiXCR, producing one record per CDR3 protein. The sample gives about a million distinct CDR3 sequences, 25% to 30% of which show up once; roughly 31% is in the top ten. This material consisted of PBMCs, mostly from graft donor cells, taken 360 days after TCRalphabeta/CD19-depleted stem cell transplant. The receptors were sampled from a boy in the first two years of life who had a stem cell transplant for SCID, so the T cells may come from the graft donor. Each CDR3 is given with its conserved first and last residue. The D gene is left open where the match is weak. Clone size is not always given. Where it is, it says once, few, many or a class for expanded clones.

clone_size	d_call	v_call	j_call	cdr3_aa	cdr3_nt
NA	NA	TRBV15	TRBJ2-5	CATSRDIGRGETQYF	TGTGCCACCAGCAGAGATATAGGCCGGGGCGAGACCCAGTACTTC
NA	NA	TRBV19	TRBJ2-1	CASSRSGDEQFF	TGTGCCAGTAGTCGTTCGGGGGATGAGCAGTTCTTC
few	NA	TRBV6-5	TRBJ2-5	CASGRAMETQYF	TGTGCCAGCGGCCGGGCGATGGAAACCCAGTACTTC
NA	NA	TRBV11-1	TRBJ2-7	CASSSAESYEQYF	TGTGCCAGCAGCTCCGCTGAGTCCTACGAGCAGTACTTC
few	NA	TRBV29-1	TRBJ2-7	CSVRDPPYEQYF	TGCAGCGTTCGGGACCCTCCCTACGAGCAGTACTTC
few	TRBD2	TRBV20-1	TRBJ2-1	CSAGGGIYNEQFF	TGCAGTGCTGGCGGGGGAATCTACAATGAGCAGTTCTTC
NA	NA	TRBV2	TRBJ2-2	CASSEVVFSITGELFF	TGTGCCAGCAGTGAAGTTGTGTTTTCTATAACCGGGGAGCTGTTTTTT
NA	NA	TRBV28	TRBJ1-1	CASSLRTPNTEAFF	TGTGCCAGCAGTTTACGGACGCCGAACACTGAAGCTTTCTTT
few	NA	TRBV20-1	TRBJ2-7	CSASGQGPFIYEQYF	TGCAGTGCTAGCGGGCAGGGGCCTTTCATTTACGAGCAGTACTTC
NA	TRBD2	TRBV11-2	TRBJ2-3	CASSHGGGAPDTQYF	TGTGCCAGCAGCCATGGCGGGGGGGCCCCCGATACGCAGTATTTT
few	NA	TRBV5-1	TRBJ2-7	CASSPTKAGTGLLYEQYF	TGCGCCAGCAGCCCGACCAAAGCAGGAACGGGACTCCTCTACGAGCAGTACTTC
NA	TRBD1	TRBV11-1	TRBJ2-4	CASSPTGPTGWKNIQYF	TGTGCCAGCAGCCCCACGGGGCCGACAGGGTGGAAAAACATTCAGTACTTC
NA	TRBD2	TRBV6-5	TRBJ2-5	CASSSLAGILQETQYF	TGTGCCAGCAGTTCACTAGCGGGGATCCTCCAAGAGACCCAGTACTTC
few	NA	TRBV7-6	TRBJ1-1	CASSPQQRNTEAFF	TGTGCCAGCAGCCCCCAGCAAAGGAACACTGAAGCTTTCTTT
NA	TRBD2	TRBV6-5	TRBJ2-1	CASTQRASGGDNGNEQFF	TGTGCCAGCACCCAAAGGGCAAGCGGGGGGGATAATGGGAATGAGCAGTTCTTC
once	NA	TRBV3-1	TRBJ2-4	CASSQITGENIQYF	TGTGCCAGCAGCCAAATAACCGGTGAAAACATTCAGTACTTC
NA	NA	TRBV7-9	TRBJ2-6	CASSPAGFVTGANVLTF	TGTGCCAGCAGCCCGGCCGGGTTTGTTACTGGGGCCAACGTCCTGACTTTC
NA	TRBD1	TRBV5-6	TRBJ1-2	CASSVTGTHGYTF	TGTGCCAGCAGCGTGACAGGGACCCATGGCTACACCTTC
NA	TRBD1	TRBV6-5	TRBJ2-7	CASSYGDRWYEQYF	TGTGCCAGCAGTTACGGGGACAGGTGGTACGAGCAGTACTTC
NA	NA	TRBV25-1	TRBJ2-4	CASSDAGGNIQYF	TGTGCCAGCAGTGATGCAGGGGGGAACATTCAGTACTTC
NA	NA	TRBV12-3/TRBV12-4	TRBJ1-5	CASSFRGFYSNQPQHF	TGTGCCAGCAGTTTCCGGGGGTTTTATAGCAATCAGCCCCAGCATTTT
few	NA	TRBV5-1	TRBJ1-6	CASSLSRQTHNSPLHF	TGCGCCAGCAGCTTGTCGCGGCAGACTCATAATTCACCCCTCCACTTT
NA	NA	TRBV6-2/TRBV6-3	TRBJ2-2	CASRESQGSNTGELFF	TGTGCCAGCAGAGAATCACAGGGATCGAACACCGGGGAGCTGTTTTTT
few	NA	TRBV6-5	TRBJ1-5	CASSYAGALNQPQHF	TGTGCCAGCAGTTACGCAGGGGCTCTCAATCAGCCCCAGCATTTT
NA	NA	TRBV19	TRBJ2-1	CASSIVLGRGFSNEQFF	TGTGCCAGTAGTATCGTGTTAGGCAGGGGTTTCTCGAATGAGCAGTTCTTC
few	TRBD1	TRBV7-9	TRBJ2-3	CASSMTGVDTDTQYF	TGTGCCAGCAGCATGACAGGGGTTGACACAGATACGCAGTATTTT
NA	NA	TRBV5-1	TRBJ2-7	CASLEGVGSYEQYF	TGCGCCAGCTTGGAAGGGGTAGGCTCCTACGAGCAGTACTTC
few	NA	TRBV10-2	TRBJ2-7	CASSESRVTGRAYEQYF	TGCGCCAGCAGTGAGTCGCGGGTCACAGGGCGGGCCTACGAGCAGTACTTC
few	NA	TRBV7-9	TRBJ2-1	CASSLGHTGNEQFF	TGTGCCAGCAGCTTAGGCCACACCGGCAATGAGCAGTTCTTC
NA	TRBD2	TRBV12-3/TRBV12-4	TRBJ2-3	CASSPPGLAGVHTQYF	TGTGCCAGCAGCCCTCCGGGACTAGCGGGGGTACATACGCAGTATTTT
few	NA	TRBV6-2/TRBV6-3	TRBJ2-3	CASSYVPDTQYF	TGTGCCAGCAGTTATGTGCCAGATACGCAGTATTTT
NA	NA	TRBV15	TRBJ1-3	CATSGNNVGGNTIYF	TGTGCCACCAGCGGCAACAACGTAGGGGGAAACACCATATATTTT
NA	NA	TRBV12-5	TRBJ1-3	CASGGGSGNTIYF	TGTGCTAGTGGAGGGGGCTCTGGAAACACCATATATTTT
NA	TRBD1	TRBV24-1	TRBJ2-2	CATSDPGTGRTGELFF	TGTGCCACCAGTGATCCTGGGACAGGCCGGACCGGGGAGCTGTTTTTT
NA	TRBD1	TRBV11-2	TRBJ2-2	CASRYTFTGATLNTGELFF	TGTGCCAGCAGATACACCTTTACAGGGGCGACCTTGAACACCGGGGAGCTGTTTTTT
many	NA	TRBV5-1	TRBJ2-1	CASSLSLDEQFF	TGCGCCAGCAGCTTAAGTCTCGATGAGCAGTTCTTC
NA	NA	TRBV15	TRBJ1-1	CATSRTRTDYTEAFF	TGTGCCACCAGCAGAACGCGGACCGATTACACTGAAGCTTTCTTT
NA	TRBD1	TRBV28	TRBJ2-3	CASSPDRVWSTDTQYF	TGTGCCAGCAGCCCAGACAGGGTATGGAGCACAGATACGCAGTATTTT
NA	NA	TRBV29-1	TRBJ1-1	CSVSHTEAFF	TGCAGCGTGTCCCACACTGAAGCTTTCTTT
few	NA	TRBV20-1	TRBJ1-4	CSAPMGPTNEKLFF	TGCAGTGCCCCCATGGGTCCCACCAATGAAAAACTGTTTTTT
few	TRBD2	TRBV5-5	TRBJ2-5	CASMGRGFMQETQYF	TGTGCCAGCATGGGGAGGGGTTTTATGCAAGAGACCCAGTACTTC
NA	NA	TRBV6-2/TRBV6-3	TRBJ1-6	CASSRETGEYNSPLHF	TGTGCCAGCAGCCGCGAGACAGGAGAGTATAATTCACCCCTCCACTTT
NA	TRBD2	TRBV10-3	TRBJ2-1	CAISEPTSVEQFF	TGTGCCATCAGTGAGCCGACTAGCGTTGAGCAGTTCTTC
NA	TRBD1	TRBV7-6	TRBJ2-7	CASSEGDSRYEQYF	TGTGCCAGCAGCGAAGGGGACAGCCGCTACGAGCAGTACTTC
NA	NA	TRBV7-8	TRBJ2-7	CASSLVGDGPYEQYF	TGTGCCAGCAGCTTAGTGGGGGACGGTCCCTACGAGCAGTACTTC
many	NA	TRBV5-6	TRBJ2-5	CASSLTGGEETQYF	TGTGCCAGCAGCTTGACGGGGGGCGAAGAGACCCAGTACTTC
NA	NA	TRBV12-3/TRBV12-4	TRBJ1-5	CASSLGRRGQPQHF	TGTGCCAGCAGTTTGGGACGTAGGGGTCAGCCCCAGCATTTT
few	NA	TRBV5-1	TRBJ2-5	CASGTLKETQYF	TGCGCCAGCGGGACCCTTAAAGAGACCCAGTACTTC
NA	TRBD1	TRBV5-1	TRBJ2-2	CASSFIGQGYTGELFF	TGCGCCAGCAGCTTTATCGGACAGGGCTACACCGGGGAGCTGTTTTTT
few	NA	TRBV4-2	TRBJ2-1	CASSSMRGLSYNEQFF	TGTGCCAGCAGCTCCATGCGGGGGCTGTCCTACAATGAGCAGTTCTTC
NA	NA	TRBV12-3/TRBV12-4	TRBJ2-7	CASSHDGPPNTYEQYF	TGTGCCAGCAGTCACGACGGGCCTCCCAATACCTACGAGCAGTACTTC
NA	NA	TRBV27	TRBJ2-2	CASSLSDSYTGELFF	TGTGCCAGCAGTTTATCGGACAGTTACACCGGGGAGCTGTTTTTT
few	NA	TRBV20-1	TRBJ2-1	CSATTHLAWEQFF	TGCAGTGCTACGACCCATCTAGCTTGGGAGCAGTTCTTC